The source of this T cell receptor (beta chain) is a study of early T cells in non-severe SARS-CoV-2 infection. Points from the study as a whole: There was a bias toward anti-spike CD8 responses in VDJdb matching, which missed private and CD4 specificities.

TCRdb recomputed calls from the 5' RACE reads with MiXCR, one row per CDR3 protein. The profile covers tens of thousands of distinct CDR3 sequences, with 5.9% appearing a single time and under 5.5% taken by the ten largest. V shed 4 bases and J shed 4 bases, with 18 bases lying between them. The CDR3 has 15 amino acids. Germline V CDR1 and CDR2: DFQATT, SNEGSKA (reference sequence). About this clonotype itself: Antigen: not known.

Sequences were obtained from whole blood. The TCR originated in an adult who was a healthcare worker with PCR-confirmed SARS-CoV-2 infection or an uninfected control (not recorded which). The chain employs TRBV20-1 and TRBJ2-3, with TRBD2 as a possible D gene (6 bases). Here the CDR3 DNA reads TGCAGTGCTACCCGGGACGCGGAGGGACCAGATACGCAGTATTTT. Its translation: CSATRDAEGPDTQYF.